The 25 T cell receptor beta chains given below trace back to one sample, sequenced in a study of regulatory T cells. Study-wide points: Hydrophobic residues at CDR3 positions 6 and 7 were enriched in conventional CD4+ T cells of CD3G-deficient patients.

The antigens of these receptors remain unknown. The PCR used 52 TRBV and 13 TRBJ primers. Generated by immunoSEQ multiplex PCR, the TCRdb table keeps only in-frame clones and is missing some. The sample carries about 35,000 clones, about 88% recorded once. Sequenced input: conventional CD4+ T cells sorted from blood. All receptors derive from a person under 30 with CD3G deficiency.

This rearrangement joins TRBV20-1 to TRBJ2-3; D not certain. With 3 bases removed from V and 5 bases from J, the gap between germline ends came to 6 bases. The CDR3 runs 11 residues. In germline, CDR1 is DFQATT, CDR2 SNEGSKA (reference sequence). The CDR3 DNA is TGCAGTGCTAGTTTGCGAGATACGCAGTATTTT. Amino acids: CSASLRDTQYF.

The V and J genes are TRBV6-1 and TRBJ2-7; D may be TRBD2 (6 bases). CDR1 is MNHNS, CDR2 SASEGT, per germline. V was cut by 2 bases and J by 0 bases, with 23 bases left in between. The CDR3 is made up of 19 amino acids. The CDR3 nucleotides read TGTGCCAGCAGTGAAAACGGGGGTAGGCTCACCTTTAGCTCCTACGAGCAGTACTTC. It yields the protein CASSENGGRLTFSSYEQYF.

This clone is a singleton in its sample. V usage is TRBV28 and J usage is TRBJ2-7; no reliable D call. Trimming took 4 bases from V and 1 from J, leaving 20 bases between them. The CDR3 length is 17 residues. Germline assignment: CDR1 MDHEN and CDR2 SYDVKM. The CDR3 protein is CASSSLRGNRVSYEQYF. CDR3 nucleotides: TGTGCCAGCAGTTCCTTACGCGGAAACAGAGTTTCCTACGAGCAGTACTTC.

The chain employs TRBV7-6 and TRBJ1-2, with a possible D match to TRBD1 (5 bases). The CDR3 runs to 19 residues. V dropped 2 bases and J dropped 7 bases, with 29 bases sitting between them. CDR1 SGHVS and CDR2 FNYEAQ come from the germline V gene. DNA of the CDR3: TGTGCCAGCAGCTTAATACTTAGGACACCTGGTTTAAATGGTGGTGGCTACACCTTC. Its translation: CASSLILRTPGLNGGGYTF.

The V call is TRBV5-1, the J call TRBJ2-3, with D hard to call. CDR3 length: 15 residues. Trimming removed 0 bases from V and 0 bases from J, with 8 bases in between. The germline gives CDR1 SGHRS, CDR2 YFSETQ. For the CDR3, the DNA is TGCGCCAGCAGCTTGGTGGGATCTAGCACAGATACGCAGTATTTT. As protein: CASSLVGSSTDTQYF.

The rearrangement joins TRBV5-5 to TRBJ2-7, with D possibly TRBD1 on 5 matching bases. Germline V CDR1 and CDR2: SGHKS, YYEKEE (reference sequence). V lost 1 base and J 4 bases, leaving 18 bases between the germline ends. The CDR3 contains 16 residues. The CDR3 protein is CASSLSVVQGGYEQYF. The CDR3 bases are TGTGCCAGCAGCTTGAGTGTTGTCCAGGGTGGGTACGAGCAGTACTTC.

The chain couples TRBV13 to TRBJ2-2, with D unclear. Germline V lookup: CDR1 PRHDT, CDR2 FYEKMQ (reference sequence). The CDR3 runs 14 residues. The germline V and J ends were trimmed by 8 bases and 3 bases, with 13 bases remaining between them. CDR3 bases: TGTGCCAGCTCAATTGGTCGCGACACCGGGGAGCTGTTTTTT. Translation: CASSIGRDTGELFF.

This clone was observed a single time. The chain uses TRBV7-8 and TRBJ2-3; TRBD1 might be the D (7 bases). This CDR3 region has 14 residues. V gave up 5 bases and J gave up 6 bases, with 15 bases separating them. Germline V gene sequence: CDR1 SGHVS, CDR2 FQNEAQ. CDR3: CASSLSAGGDTQYF. The DNA for the CDR3 is TGTGCCAGCAGCCTATCCGCAGGGGGGGATACGCAGTATTTT.

This chain uses TRBV19 with TRBJ1-5; TRBD1 might be the D (6 bases). CDR1 and CDR2 (germline): LNHDA, SQIVND (reference sequence). Trimming shortened V by 4 bases and J by 6 bases, and 22 bases separated the two germline ends. This CDR3 spans 17 amino acids. The CDR3 loop reads CASSTRTGQRGSQPQHF. CDR3 bases: TGTGCCAGTAGTACTAGAACGGGACAACGGGGATCTCAGCCCCAGCATTTT.

The CDR3 region has the DNA TGTGCCAGCAGCTTAGGGACAGGGGCAGATACGCAGTATTTT. It is translated as CASSLGTGADTQYF. The V gene is TRBV7-8, the J gene TRBJ2-3; 9 nucleotides line up with TRBD1. J gave up 4 bases and V 1 base, and 0 bases lay outside the gene matches. Germline V gene data show CDR1 as SGHVS and CDR2 as FQNEAQ. CDR3 length equals 14 residues.

The V call is TRBV7-9, the J call TRBJ2-7, with 11 nucleotides matching TRBD1. There are 14 residues in the CDR3. Unmatched junction bases numbered 4, after V lost 5 bases and J lost 4 bases. The germline CDR1 and CDR2 sequences are SEHNR and FQNEAQ (reference sequence). The CDR3 loop reads CASSPGQGEYEQYF. CDR3 in DNA: TGTGCCAGCAGCCCGGGACAGGGGGAGTACGAGCAGTACTTC.

This chain uses TRBV19 with TRBJ2-3; 9 bases are shared with TRBD1. CDR3 length equals 15 residues. The V gene's germline CDR1 is LNHDA and CDR2 SQIVND (reference sequence). V lost 6 bases, J lost 5 bases, and 9 bases stayed unmatched. DNA of the CDR3: TGTGCCAGTAGCGCTTACCTGACAGGGGGAGATACGCAGTATTTT. Amino acids: CASSAYLTGGDTQYF.

J is TRBJ1-1 and V is TRBV6-4; no firm D call. The CDR3 extends over 14 amino acids. V was cut by 6 bases and J by 3 bases, with 14 bases left in between. Germline V gene lookup returns CDR1 MRHNA and CDR2 SNTAGT. Here the CDR3 DNA reads TGTGCCAGCAGGGTCACAGAGGTCGACACTGAAGCTTTCTTT. It yields the protein CASRVTEVDTEAFF.

This chain uses TRBV6-5 with TRBJ2-7; possible D gene TRBD2, 5 bases. Germline V gives CDR1 MNHEY, CDR2 SVGAGI. V was pared by 8 bases and J by 0 bases, with 11 bases between. The CDR3 is 13 amino acids. The CDR3 coding sequence is TGTGCCAGCGCGAGGGCGGCCTCCTACGAGCAGTACTTC. Translation: CASARAASYEQYF.

This clone came up once. The genes are TRBV6-1 and TRBJ1-1, with no clear D. CDR1 is MNHNS and CDR2 is SASEGT in the germline V gene. V lost 4 bases, J lost 4 bases, and 7 bases lay in between. The CDR3 consists of 12 residues. The CDR3 loop reads CASSGGGTEAFF. The CDR3 DNA reads TGTGCCAGCAGTGGTGGCGGCACTGAAGCTTTCTTT.

The J gene is TRBJ1-2, the V gene TRBV6-6; TRBD1 is a possible D gene (6 bases). V gave up 8 bases and J gave up 2 bases, with 21 bases separating them. Germline V gene data show CDR1 as MNHNY and CDR2 as SVGAGI (reference sequence). The CDR3 sequence is 16 residues long. The CDR3 protein is CASAKQGDLSNYGYTF. For the CDR3, the DNA is TGTGCCAGCGCAAAACAGGGAGATCTATCGAACTATGGCTACACCTTC.

V and J are TRBV29-1 and TRBJ1-1; no firm D call. The V end was cut by 3 bases, the J end by 0 bases, with 17 bases between. The CDR3 length is 16 residues. Germline values: CDR1 SQVTM, CDR2 ANQGSEA. In DNA form, the CDR3 reads TGCAGCGTTGACGACGGGTTGATCGGTGTGAACACTGAAGCTTTCTTT. Translating gives CSVDDGLIGVNTEAFF.

The genes are TRBV7-9 and TRBJ2-1; D is uncertain. The V gene lost 2 bases and the J gene lost 5 bases, with 10 bases spanning the gap. CDR1 is SEHNR and CDR2 is FQNEAQ in the germline V gene (reference sequence). There are 14 residues in the CDR3. The DNA for the CDR3 is TGTGCCAGCAGCTTAAGGACCGCGGACAATGAGCAGTTCTTC. Encoded protein: CASSLRTADNEQFF.

A single count supports this clone. CDR3 region: CASSLSQGDEKLFF. DNA for the CDR3: TGTGCCAGCAGTTTGTCCCAGGGGGATGAAAAACTGTTTTTT. The gene calls are TRBV28 and TRBJ1-4; 7 bases align to TRBD1. Trimming took 3 bases from V and 6 from J; bases not matched to a gene: 4. Germline-derived CDR1 and CDR2 are MDHEN and SYDVKM. The CDR3 contains 14 residues.

The chain is built from TRBV6-1 and TRBJ1-4; D remains ambiguous. The CDR3 contains 15 residues. Trimming cost V 6 bases and J 11 bases, with 22 bases left between them. Germline V CDR1 and CDR2: MNHNS, SASEGT. DNA of the CDR3: TGTGCCAGCAGCCCTGGGAGGGCGAACGCGAACAAACTGTTTTTT. This translates into CASSPGRANANKLFF.

V usage is TRBV6-1 and J usage is TRBJ2-7, with 12 positions matching TRBD1. The germline V gene has CDR1 MNHNS and CDR2 SASEGT. The CDR3 has 15 amino acids. The V segment lost 9 bases and the J segment 3 bases; nucleotides outside the gene matches: 9. The chain's CDR3 is CASAPGTGGGYEQYF. The CDR3 nucleotides are TGTGCCAGTGCCCCCGGGACAGGGGGCGGCTACGAGCAGTACTTC.

The chain uses TRBV10-3 and TRBJ2-7, with 7 bases that match TRBD2. CDR1 ENHRY and CDR2 SYGVKD come from the germline V gene. The CDR3 loop spans 14 amino acids. J lost 0 bases, V lost 11 bases, and 10 bases had no gene match. The CDR3 reads CAAASIAGSYEQYF. The DNA for the CDR3 is TGTGCCGCCGCGTCGATAGCGGGCTCCTACGAGCAGTACTTC.

This chain uses TRBV28 with TRBJ1-2; TRBD1 aligns across 11 bases. The trim removed 4 bases at V and 5 bases at J, leaving 6 bases unmatched. This CDR3 has 15 residues. CDR1 is MDHEN, CDR2 SYDVKM, per germline. This CDR3 is CASSSWDRGDYGYTF. In DNA, the CDR3 is TGTGCCAGCAGTTCCTGGGACAGGGGGGATTATGGCTACACCTTC.

The chain carries TRBV18 and TRBJ1-1; D gene uncertain. In germline, CDR1 is KGHSH, CDR2 LQKENI. CDR3 length: 13 residues. V lost 0 bases to trimming and J lost 1 base, with 3 bases between them. The CDR3 reads CASSPPRNTEAFF. For the CDR3, the DNA is TGTGCCAGCTCACCACCGAGGAACACTGAAGCTTTCTTT.

In its sample, this clone was seen a few times. This rearrangement joins TRBV28 to TRBJ1-1; tentatively, D is TRBD1 (5 bases). V shed 4 bases and J shed 1 base, with 10 bases lying between them. The CDR3 covers 14 residues. Germline loops: CDR1 MDHEN, CDR2 SYDVKM. The chain's CDR3 is CASSSRGSNTEAFF. In nucleotides, the CDR3 is TGTGCCAGCAGTTCACGGGGGTCGAACACTGAAGCTTTCTTT. The whole variable domain, remainder taken from reference TRBV28 and TRBJ1-1, is DVKVTQSSRYLVKRTGEKVFLECVQDMDHENMFWYRQDPGLGLRLIYFSYDVKMKEKGDIPEGYSVSREKKERFSLILESASTNQTSMYLCASSSRGSNTEAFFGQGTRLTVV.